Below, 25 T cell receptor beta chains from the same sample are listed, as sequenced in a study of graft-versus-host responses after intestinal transplantation (dated by TCRdb to about 2021). The method behind the library was the immunoSEQ multiplex PCR assay. In TCRdb, the immuneACCESS table is reduced to in-frame sequences with V and J assigned. These tables do not hold every clone; where another copy was compared, an unresolved V gene accounts for under half, and the others remain unexplained. In this sample the table shows roughly 100,000 clones, less than 90% of which occur a single time. Approximately 1% of the sample is in the top ten clones. These receptors have no known antigen. The time point label, read with the paper, signifies: cells obtained before transplantation from donor or recipient. The sample was unstimulated CD4+ T cells sorted from spleen or lymph node cells, taken before intestinal transplant. These receptors were taken from a human donor who received an intestinal transplant.

The chain employs TRBV10-3 and TRBJ1-5; D is perhaps TRBD1 (5 bases). The CDR3 consists of 15 residues. The ends were cut back, 0 bases at V and 7 bases at J, with 13 bases in the middle. Germline CDR1 reads ENHRY; CDR2 reads SYGVKD. The CDR3 DNA reads TGTGCCATCAGTGAGTCTGGGCAGGGCAGACAGCCCCAGCATTTT. Protein product: CAISESGQGRQPQHF.

This clone came up a few times. This chain connects TRBV11-2 to TRBJ2-1, with D tentatively TRBD2 (6 bases). Between the trimmed V and J ends, which lost 2 bases and 9 bases, there was a span of 14 bases. This CDR3 is 14 amino acids long. Germline assignment: CDR1 SGHAT and CDR2 FQNNGV. The CDR3 bases are TGTGCCAGCAGCTTACGACTAGAACGGGGTGAGCAGTTCTTC. Its protein is CASSLRLERGEQFF.

The genes are TRBV9 and TRBJ1-3; the D is unclear. The V and J ends lost 4 bases and 0 bases respectively, with 20 bases between them. Germline CDR1 is SGDLS and CDR2 is YYNGEE. The CDR3 runs 18 residues. CDR3 nucleotides: TGTGCCAGCAGCCCACTCGGTCAACCGGGGTACTCTGGAAACACCATATATTTT. Translation: CASSPLGQPGYSGNTIYF.

This chain links TRBV27 with TRBJ2-7, with TRBD2 identical over 8 bases. V shed 0 bases, J shed 6 bases, and the junction held 4 bases outside the gene matches. CDR1 and CDR2 from the germline V gene are MNHEY and SMNVEV (reference sequence). This CDR3 is built from 14 residues. CDR3 residues: CASSLSGRGVEQYF. DNA for the CDR3: TGTGCCAGCAGTTTATCCGGGAGGGGGGTCGAGCAGTACTTC.

The chain is built from TRBV29-1 and TRBJ2-1; no firm D call. In germline, CDR1 is SQVTM, CDR2 ANQGSEA. V lost 0 bases, J lost 6 bases, and 15 bases lay in between. The CDR3 covers 15 residues. The CDR3 DNA sequence: TGCAGCGTTGAAGACCTAGGGTGGGGTGGCAATGAGCAGTTCTTC. It encodes CSVEDLGWGGNEQFF.

This chain uses TRBV5-5 with TRBJ1-1, with D unclear. Trimming stripped 2 bases from V and 4 bases from J, with 12 bases between. This CDR3 is built from 14 residues. Germline values: CDR1 SGHKS, CDR2 YYEKEE (reference sequence). The CDR3 DNA reads as TGTGCCAGCAGCTTTGGCAATACCCCCACTGAAGCTTTCTTT. It is translated as CASSFGNTPTEAFF.

This CDR3 is CASSGTPGGDQPQHF. Written as DNA, the CDR3 is TGTGCCAGCAGCGGAACACCAGGGGGCGATCAGCCCCAGCATTTT. This sequence joins TRBV9 and TRBJ1-5; TRBD1 agrees at 8 bases. Germline trimming cut 3 bases from V and 5 bases from J; bases unmatched to any gene: 7. Per germline, CDR1 SGDLS and CDR2 YYNGEE. CDR3 length equals 15 residues.

This clone has only one observation. V gene TRBV18 combines with J gene TRBJ2-3; unclear D gene. V lost 2 bases, J lost 1 base, and 10 bases lay in between. CDR3 length: 15 residues. From germline, CDR1 is KGHSH and CDR2 LQKENI. As DNA, the CDR3 is TGTGCCAGCTCACCATCCAAGGCAGGCACAGATACGCAGTATTTT. Translated: CASSPSKAGTDTQYF. Drawing the rest from reference TRBV18 and TRBJ2-3, the complete variable domain is NAGVMQNPRHLVRRRGQEARLRCSPMKGHSHVYWYRQLPEEGLKFMVYLQKENIIDESGMPKERFSAEFPKEGPSILRIQQVVRGDSAAYFCASSPSKAGTDTQYFGPGTRLTVL.

This clone was recorded only once. Written as DNA, the CDR3 is TGCGCCAGCAGCCATGCACTAGCCGGGACAGAAATTTTCTATGGCTACACCTTC. Protein: CASSHALAGTEIFYGYTF. The chain employs TRBV4-1 and TRBJ1-2; TRBD1 matches at 7 bases. Germline values: CDR1 MGHRA, CDR2 YSYEKL. After removal of 3 bases from V and 4 bases from J, the junction contained 17 bases not matched to a gene. This CDR3 has 18 residues.

The V call is TRBV6-1, the J call TRBJ2-1; TRBD2 aligns across 8 bases. The V segment lost 3 bases and the J segment 2 bases; nucleotides outside the gene matches: 12. CDR3 length: 18 amino acids. The V gene's germline CDR1 is MNHNS and CDR2 SASEGT. CDR3 amino acids: CASSDRYSSGATYNEQFF. The CDR3 bases are TGTGCCAGCAGTGACCGTTATAGTAGCGGGGCGACCTACAATGAGCAGTTCTTC.

This chain uses TRBV7-3 with TRBJ2-1, with D possibly being TRBD2 (6 bases). V was shortened by 3 bases and J by 7 bases, with 19 bases between the two germline ends. The CDR3 has 16 amino acids. CDR1 and CDR2 (germline): SGHTA, FQGTGA. CDR3 protein: CASSFMTRAPANEQFF. The CDR3 bases are TGTGCCAGCAGCTTTATGACTAGGGCCCCCGCAAATGAGCAGTTCTTC.

The chain combines TRBV28 with TRBJ2-3; the D is unclear. The CDR3 is 15 residues long. Trimming cost V 6 bases and J 0 bases, with 13 bases left between them. Germline V lookup: CDR1 MDHEN, CDR2 SYDVKM. The CDR3 DNA is TGTGCCAGCAGCCTACCTTTGTCTAGCACAGATACGCAGTATTTT. This encodes CASSLPLSSTDTQYF.

The rearrangement uses TRBV11-1 and TRBJ2-7; 9 nucleotides match TRBD2. CDR1 is SGHAT and CDR2 is FQDESV in the germline V gene (reference sequence). With 4 bases clipped from V and 2 bases from J, the junction kept 12 bases outside the gene matches. The CDR3 spans 17 residues. CDR3 amino acids: CASSSRSSGGFTYEQYF. CDR3 DNA: TGTGCCAGCAGCTCACGGTCCAGCGGGGGGTTTACCTACGAGCAGTACTTC.

The J gene is TRBJ2-4, the V gene TRBV28, with 7 nucleotides matching TRBD1. From germline, CDR1 is MDHEN and CDR2 SYDVKM. Trimming cost V 1 base and J 4 bases; bases outside gene matches: 16. The CDR3 loop spans 19 amino acids. DNA for the CDR3: TGTGCCAGCAGTTTATCCATCCTCCGGGACAGAGAGTCTAAAAACATTCAGTACTTC. It codes for CASSLSILRDRESKNIQYF.

The V gene is TRBV6-5, the J gene TRBJ2-7; D is uncertain. Trimming pared 5 bases from V and 3 bases from J, leaving 5 bases between. Per germline, CDR1 MNHEY and CDR2 SVGAGI. The CDR3 is 11 amino acids. As DNA, the CDR3 is TGTGCCAGCAGTGGCCACTACGAGCAGTACTTC. It is translated as CASSGHYEQYF.

The chain has TRBV6-5 and TRBJ2-7, with TRBD1 matching over 7 bases. The CDR3 runs 14 residues. V lost 4 bases to trimming and J lost 2 bases; unmatched junction nucleotides: 5. Germline-derived CDR1 and CDR2 are MNHEY and SVGAGI. CDR3 residues: CASSSATGTYEQYF. DNA of the CDR3: TGTGCCAGCAGTTCCGCGACAGGGACCTACGAGCAGTACTTC.

The rearrangement links TRBV6-5 to TRBJ2-3, with TRBD2 identical over 9 bases. CDR1 and CDR2 from the germline V gene are MNHEY and SVGAGI. The CDR3 sequence is 14 residues long. The ends lost 0 bases at V and 10 bases at J; junction bases unmatched: 5. CDR3 residues: CASSYSVERGAQYF. In DNA, the CDR3 is TGTGCCAGCAGTTACTCGGTCGAGCGGGGGGCGCAGTATTTT.

This clone was recorded once. The V gene is TRBV2, the J gene TRBJ2-1, with 12 positions matching TRBD2. CDR1 is SNHLY, CDR2 FYNNEI, per germline. This CDR3 has 17 amino acids. J gave up 0 bases and V 6 bases, and 6 bases lay outside the gene matches. The CDR3 sequence: CASRDGLAGISYNEQFF. DNA for the CDR3: TGTGCCAGCAGGGACGGACTAGCGGGGATCTCCTACAATGAGCAGTTCTTC.

This rearrangement joins TRBV7-2 to TRBJ2-5; 7 bases align to TRBD2. J was trimmed by 7 bases and V by 5 bases; bases with no gene match: 10. CDR1 and CDR2 (germline): SGHTA, FQGNSA. The CDR3 covers 14 residues. Here the CDR3 reads CASSPGRGERTQYF. CDR3 DNA: TGTGCCAGCAGCCCTGGTCGGGGGGAACGGACCCAGTACTTC.

This clone was observed a few times. The chain carries TRBV11-2 and TRBJ2-1; 15 nucleotides agree with TRBD2. There are 17 residues in the CDR3. CDR1 and CDR2 from the germline V gene are SGHAT and FQNNGV. The trim removed 4 bases at V and 0 bases at J, leaving 1 base unmatched. The CDR3 protein is CASSWTSGGASYNEQFF. CDR3 in DNA: TGTGCCAGCAGCTGGACTAGCGGGGGGGCCTCCTACAATGAGCAGTTCTTC. Using reference TRBV11-2 and TRBJ2-1 for the parts outside the CDR3, the full variable domain is EAGVAQSPRYKIIEKRQSVAFWCNPISGHATLYWYQQILGQGPKLLIQFQNNGVVDDSQLPKDRFSAERLKGVDSTLKIQPAKLEDSAVYLCASSWTSGGASYNEQFFGPGTRLTVL.

V usage is TRBV5-1 and J usage is TRBJ2-3; D is perhaps TRBD2 (5 bases). V shed 0 bases and J shed 3 bases, with 8 bases lying between them. The CDR3 loop spans 14 amino acids. The germline gives CDR1 SGHRS, CDR2 YFSETQ. CDR3 sequence (DNA): TGCGCCAGCAGCTTGGTCCTAGCAACAGATACGCAGTATTTT. Translated, it gives CASSLVLATDTQYF.

The chain carries TRBV15 and TRBJ2-7; a weak D match, TRBD1 (5 bases). The CDR3 has 13 residues. V was trimmed by 5 bases and J by 6 bases, leaving 14 bases between them. Germline-derived CDR1 and CDR2 are LNHNV and YYDKDF (reference sequence). The CDR3 is CATSDTTRGEQYF. In nucleotides, the CDR3 is TGTGCCACCAGCGACACAACAAGGGGCGAGCAGTACTTC.

This chain joins TRBV12-5 and TRBJ2-1; possible D gene TRBD1, 5 bases. Germline V CDR1 and CDR2: LGHNT, FRNRAP. The V and J ends lost 0 bases and 8 bases respectively, with 11 bases between them. The CDR3 runs to 14 residues. DNA for the CDR3: TGTGCTAGTGGTTTGGTACCAGGGAACGATGAGCAGTTCTTC. Translating gives CASGLVPGNDEQFF.

This clone was detected a few times. The chain joins TRBV28 to TRBJ1-4; D is unresolved. This CDR3 comprises 11 residues. The germline CDR1 and CDR2 sequences are MDHEN and SYDVKM. The germline V and J ends were trimmed by 7 bases and 5 bases, with 5 bases remaining between them. DNA of the CDR3: TGTGCCAGCAACAGAAATGAAAAACTGTTTTTT. Translating gives CASNRNEKLFF.

The V and J genes are TRBV6-5 and TRBJ1-1; maybe TRBD1 (5 bases). The germline V gene has CDR1 MNHEY and CDR2 SVGAGI. CDR3 length: 12 residues. Trimming took 10 bases from V and 11 from J, leaving 20 bases between them. The CDR3 sequence: CATKWGMGRAFF. The CDR3 DNA sequence: TGTGCCACTAAGTGGGGGATGGGGAGGGCTTTCTTT.